The clone carrying this T cell receptor (beta chain) showed up many times. Its antigen is not identified. This entry belongs to a study of response to subunit inactivated influenza vaccine. Broader study findings: The authors put forward the suggestion that each seasonal influenza vaccination may bring in only a limited number of new T cells.

TCRdb fed the RT-PCR reads into MiXCR, producing one record per CDR3 protein. This sample carries around 200,000 distinct CDR3 sequences, roughly 8.7% of them seen once, and the ten largest clones take approximately 10%. Trimming removed 0 bases at V and 5 bases at J, with 7 bases between. The CDR3 runs 14 residues. Germline V gives CDR1 LNHNV, CDR2 YYDKDF (reference sequence). The sequences come from non-naive T cells sorted from PBMCs, collected on the day of vaccination. This sequence joins TRBV15 and TRBJ1-4; no clear D. This TCR derives from a man aged 50-60 years who received an inactivated influenza vaccine. CDR3: CATSRDPANEKLFF. The CDR3 DNA reads as TGTGCCACCAGCAGAGATCCGGCGAATGAAAAACTGTTTTTT.